The 20 T cell receptor beta chains below were found in one sample sequenced in a study of T cells in Graves' hyperthyroidism and ophthalmopathy. The CDR3 regions of TCR beta were amplified from RNA transcripts. Initially, a first-round RT-PCR of the TCR CDR3 employed the HTBI primer set. TCRdb reanalysed the multiplex PCR reads using MiXCR and keeps one entry per CDR3 protein. The table includes 300,000 to 350,000 distinct CDR3 sequences, around 16% detected once. Sequenced: blood. The receptor source for this set is a man aged 30 to 39 with Graves' hyperthyroidism.

This clonotype occurred a few times. The gene calls are TRBV6-1 and TRBJ1-2; no clear D gene. The V gene's germline CDR1 is MNHNS and CDR2 SASEGT. The CDR3 extends over 14 amino acids. V shed 8 bases and J shed 4 bases, with 17 bases lying between them. CDR3 residues: CASALVERIYGYTF. Here the CDR3 DNA reads TGTGCCAGCGCCCTAGTGGAACGGATCTATGGCTACACCTTC.

This clonotype was found many times. J is TRBJ1-5 and V is TRBV12-3 or TRBV12-4, with a weak D call TRBD1 (6 bases). This CDR3 comprises 15 residues. The V end lost 3 bases, the J end lost 7 bases, and 16 bases lay between the germline ends. For the CDR3, the DNA is TGTGCCAGCAGTTTTCAGGGGCCTCCCGGGCAGCCCCAGCATTTT. This translates into CASSFQGPPGQPQHF.

This clonotype was recorded many times. This chain connects TRBV6-1 to TRBJ2-1; 11 bases are shared with TRBD2. CDR3 length: 17 residues. CDR1 is MNHNS and CDR2 is SASEGT in the germline V gene. V dropped 6 bases and J dropped 9; count of bases not matched to a gene: 16. The CDR3 DNA reads as TGTGCCAGCAGGCGCAAGGACTGGACTAGCGGGTATAGTGAGCAGTTCTTC. The encoded protein is CASRRKDWTSGYSEQFF.

This clonotype was detected many times. The V and J genes are TRBV20-1 and TRBJ2-1; D is possibly TRBD1 or TRBD2 (5 bases each). CDR3 length: 12 residues. V was shortened by 6 bases and J by 7 bases, with 13 bases between the two germline ends. Germline V gives CDR1 DFQATT, CDR2 SNEGSKA (reference sequence). CDR3: CSAVEGWNEQFF. CDR3 coding DNA: TGCAGTGCCGTTGAGGGGTGGAATGAGCAGTTCTTC.

The sample holds many counts of this clonotype. The chain joins TRBV25-1 to TRBJ1-1; D perhaps matches TRBD1 (5 bases). Germline V gene data show CDR1 as MGHDK and CDR2 as SYGVNS. CDR3 length equals 17 residues. Trimming pared 2 bases from V and 5 bases from J, leaving 21 bases between. The chain's CDR3 is CASSEGIKGRWKTEAFF. The CDR3 DNA reads as TGTGCCAGCAGTGAAGGAATAAAGGGGAGATGGAAAACTGAAGCTTTCTTT.

This clonotype was detected only a few times. CDR3 protein: CASSLIPGQGYEQYF. CDR3 DNA: TGTGCCAGCAGTCTCATACCGGGACAGGGCTACGAGCAGTACTTC. The rearrangement links TRBV28 to TRBJ2-7; 9 positions agree with TRBD1. CDR3 length: 15 amino acids. The germline gives CDR1 MDHEN, CDR2 SYDVKM. The trim removed 5 bases at V and 3 bases at J, leaving 8 bases unmatched.

This clonotype has ten or more counts. CDR3 sequence: CASSSNRHDYTDTQYF. CDR3 coding DNA: TGTGCCAGCAGCTCAAACCGGCACGACTACACAGATACGCAGTATTTT. The chain uses TRBV7-9 and TRBJ2-3; D is possibly TRBD2 (5 bases). V was trimmed by 4 bases and J by 2 bases, leaving 16 bases between them. This CDR3 is 16 amino acids long. Germline V gene lookup returns CDR1 SEHNR and CDR2 FQNEAQ (reference sequence).

This clonotype was observed at least ten times. The rearrangement uses TRBV5-6 and TRBJ2-5; no definite D call. Looked up from germline, CDR1 is SGHDT and CDR2 is YYEEEE. The CDR3 is 14 amino acids. V lost 0 bases, J lost 1 base, and 7 bases lay in between. Written as DNA, the CDR3 is TGTGCCAGCAGCTTGGGACCCACCCAAGAGACCCAGTACTTC. It yields the protein CASSLGPTQETQYF.

In the case of this clonotype: One end of the junction does not line up with germline, which may come from a read error. J is TRBJ1-5 and V is TRBV3-1, with 8 bases lining up with TRBD1. This CDR3 is 15 amino acids long. Germline V gives CDR1 LGHDT, CDR2 YNNKEL (reference sequence). CDR3 sequence reads: CAGSHSDRGDQRQHF. The CDR3 nucleotides are TGTGCCGGCAGCCATAGCGACAGGGGTGATCAGCGCCAGCATTTT.

The sample holds many counts of this clonotype. CDR3 sequence reads: CASSYSFAAQETQYF. CDR3 in DNA: TGTGCCAGCAGTTACTCCTTCGCGGCGCAAGAGACCCAGTACTTC. This chain joins TRBV6-5 and TRBJ2-5; no reliable D call. V lost 0 bases, J lost 2 bases, and 10 bases lay in between. CDR3 length: 15 amino acids. Germline CDR1 is MNHEY and CDR2 is SVGAGI.

This clonotype was observed many times. This chain uses TRBV28 with TRBJ1-1; no definite D call. Between the trimmed V and J ends, which lost 6 bases and 0 bases, there was a span of 20 bases. The CDR3 loop spans 17 amino acids. The germline gives CDR1 MDHEN, CDR2 SYDVKM. CDR3 DNA: TGTGCCAGCAGCCGTGAAGGTACGGGTACCTTGAACACTGAAGCTTTCTTT. Translation: CASSREGTGTLNTEAFF.

This clonotype was observed at least ten times. The chain is built from TRBV28 and TRBJ1-1, with 9 nucleotides matching TRBD1. CDR1 is MDHEN and CDR2 is SYDVKM in the germline V gene. The trim removed 3 bases at V and 4 bases at J, leaving 9 bases unmatched. The CDR3 runs 16 residues. The CDR3 nucleotides read TGTGCCAGCAGTTTCTATGGGACAGGGATCCCCACTGAAGCTTTCTTT. Translating it yields CASSFYGTGIPTEAFF.

This clonotype was recorded at least ten times. The chain joins TRBV27 to TRBJ2-2; the match to TRBD1 covers 8 bases. V shed 5 bases and J 2 bases; nucleotides not matched to a gene: 7. CDR1 is MNHEY and CDR2 is SMNVEV in the germline V gene (reference sequence). There are 16 residues in the CDR3. The CDR3 loop is CASSPDRAYNTGELFF. Written as DNA, the CDR3 is TGTGCCAGCAGTCCGGACAGGGCATATAACACCGGGGAGCTGTTTTTT.

There are a few counts of this clonotype. This could be a read error, since a much larger clone is one nucleotide away. The genes are TRBV18 and TRBJ2-1; possible D gene TRBD2, 5 bases. V was shortened by 2 bases and J by 9 bases, with 14 bases between the two germline ends. Germline V gene lookup returns CDR1 KGHSH and CDR2 LQKENI. The CDR3 runs to 14 residues. CDR3 amino acids: CASSPTGGLSEQFF. CDR3 nucleotides: TGTGCCAGCTCACCAACTGGCGGGCTAAGTGAGCAGTTCTTC.

There are many counts of this clonotype. The gene calls are TRBV5-1 and TRBJ2-7; D possibly uses TRBD1 or TRBD2 (5 bases each). Germline V gives CDR1 SGHRS, CDR2 YFSETQ. Between the trimmed V and J ends, which lost 3 bases and 9 bases, there was a span of 22 bases. The CDR3 has 15 residues. In DNA, the CDR3 is TGCGCCAGCAGCTCTGGCCCAAGGGACGACTACCCGCAGTACTTC. It translates to CASSSGPRDDYPQYF.

This clonotype was counted a few times. The CDR3 bases are TGCGCCAGCAGCTTGTGGCGGGAGGTGGGAGAGCAGTTCTTC. Translating it yields CASSLWREVGEQFF. V gene TRBV5-1 combines with J gene TRBJ2-1, with TRBD2 matching over 8 bases. CDR1 and CDR2 from the germline V gene are SGHRS and YFSETQ. This CDR3 has 14 amino acids. V trimming: 1 base; J trimming: 10 bases; junction bases outside the gene matches: 7.

The table lists this clonotype with many counts. The chain recombines TRBV7-2 with TRBJ2-7; TRBD1 is a possible D gene (7 bases). CDR3 length: 14 amino acids. Trimming stripped 5 bases from V and 7 bases from J, with 18 bases between. CDR1 is SGHTA, CDR2 FQGNSA, per germline. The CDR3 nucleotides read TGTGCCAGCAGCCAGTCGGAGGGGGCGGAGGAGCAGTACTTC. This encodes CASSQSEGAEEQYF.

This clonotype was seen repeatedly, ten times or more. V usage is TRBV5-1 and J usage is TRBJ2-3; D assignment may be TRBD1 or TRBD2 (5 bases each). Germline values: CDR1 SGHRS, CDR2 YFSETQ. The CDR3 consists of 15 residues. V lost 5 bases and J lost 3, with 16 bases in between. This CDR3 is CASRADVWGTDTQYF. The CDR3 bases are TGCGCCAGCAGGGCGGACGTCTGGGGGACAGATACGCAGTATTTT.

This chain joins TRBV20-1 and TRBJ2-7; a possible D gene is TRBD1 (6 bases). The ends were cut back, 6 bases at V and 3 bases at J, with 21 bases in the middle. The CDR3 consists of 15 residues. From germline, CDR1 is DFQATT and CDR2 SNEGSKA (reference sequence). CDR3 loop: CSASDRMGKIYEQYF. The CDR3 region has the DNA TGCAGTGCCTCAGACAGGATGGGAAAAATCTACGAGCAGTACTTC.

This clonotype was seen ten or more times. The chain couples TRBV7-3 to TRBJ2-1; possible D gene TRBD1, 6 bases. Trimming removed 2 bases at V and 8 bases at J, with 10 bases between. The germline gives CDR1 SGHTA, CDR2 FQGTGA. This CDR3 is 13 amino acids long. CDR3: CASSLGGQDEQFF. CDR3 in DNA: TGTGCCAGCAGCTTAGGGGGCCAGGATGAGCAGTTCTTC.